Listed below are T cell receptor beta chains from one sample, sequenced in a study of cytomegalovirus exposure and HLA in healthy donors. Profiling relied on immunoSEQ multiplex PCR, and the TCRdb table lists in-frame clones only, not all of them. The table lists fewer than 250,000 clones, about 83% of them singletons. Sample: PBMCs. The receptors derive from a woman aged 50 to 60 in good health and CMV-seropositive. Each CDR3 is given with its conserved first and last residue. Fields, in order: V gene, clone size, J gene, D gene, CDR3 protein, CDR3 DNA. The D gene is left open where the match is weak. Some rows have no size entry. The others give once, few or many, or a class for an expanded clone.

>TRBV28|-|TRBJ1-3|-
CASSLQGPRGNTIYF
TGTGCCAGCAGTCTCCAGGGGCCCCGTGGAAACACCATATATTTT
>TRBV11-3|-|TRBJ2-3|-
CASSLGLTGSTDTQYF
TGTGCCAGCAGCTTAGGACTTACAGGGAGCACAGATACGCAGTATTTT
>TRBV29-1|-|TRBJ1-1|-
CSVRTWVAFF
TGCAGCGTCAGGACTTGGGTCGCGTTCTTT
>TRBV6-5|few|TRBJ1-1|-
CASSYGREAFF
TGTGCCAGCAGTTACGGCAGGGAAGCTTTCTTT
>TRBV7-9|-|TRBJ1-1|-
CSSRRGGDTEAFF
TGTTCCAGCAGAAGGGGGGGTGACACTGAAGCTTTCTTT
>TRBV5-1|once|TRBJ2-7|TRBD1
CASSPRTGFDEQYF
TGCGCCAGCAGCCCCCGGACAGGGTTCGACGAGCAGTACTTC
>TRBV7-9|-|TRBJ2-7|-
CSSSLGAKYEQYF
TGTTCCAGCAGCCTTGGGGCAAAATACGAGCAGTACTTC
>TRBV27|-|TRBJ2-1|TRBD2
CASVPIVASGNNEQFF
TGTGCCAGCGTTCCTATCGTGGCTAGCGGTAACAATGAGCAGTTCTTC
>TRBV19|few|TRBJ2-6|-
CASSADRSVLTF
TGTGCCAGTAGTGCAGACAGGTCCGTCCTGACTTTC
>TRBV5-1|-|TRBJ2-7|TRBD1
CASSPDNRGGTYEQYF
TGCGCCAGCAGCCCAGATAACAGGGGCGGTACCTACGAGCAGTACTTC
>TRBV15|-|TRBJ2-1|-
CATSRDNGVNEQFF
TGTGCCACCAGCAGAGACAACGGGGTCAATGAGCAGTTCTTC
>TRBV28|-|TRBJ2-7|TRBD1
CASRTGDLNYEQYF
TGTGCCAGCAGGACAGGGGATCTCAATTACGAGCAGTACTTC
>TRBV7-3|-|TRBJ2-3|-
CASSFDGGPGDTQYF
TGTGCCAGCAGCTTCGACGGGGGGCCAGGAGATACGCAGTATTTT
>TRBV5-1|-|TRBJ1-1|-
CASSLDPLGGNTEAFF
TGCGCCAGCAGCTTGGACCCCCTTGGAGGGAACACTGAAGCTTTCTTT
>TRBV5-1|-|TRBJ2-5|TRBD1
CASSLNPGQRQETQYF
TGCGCCAGCAGCTTGAACCCGGGACAGCGCCAAGAGACCCAGTACTTC
>TRBV30|-|TRBJ1-6|-
CAWSQDTEGSPLHF
TGTGCCTGGAGCCAGGACACGGAAGGGTCCCCCCTCCACTTT
>TRBV6-1|-|TRBJ1-1|-
CASSARGTGNTEAFF
TGTGCCAGCAGTGCGCGCGGGACGGGGAACACTGAAGCTTTCTTT
>TRBV30|-|TRBJ1-2|-
CAWSVHNYGYTF
TGTGCCTGGAGTGTACATAACTATGGCTACACCTTC
>TRBV7-2|-|TRBJ2-5|TRBD2
CASSLDGGQETQYF
TGTGCCAGCAGCTTAGACGGGGGGCAAGAGACCCAGTACTTC
>TRBV28|-|TRBJ1-2|-
CASSFSGSYGYTF
TGTGCCAGCAGTTTTTCTGGGAGCTATGGCTACACCTTC
>TRBV19|-|TRBJ1-5|-
CASSAGLSNQPQHF
TGTGCCAGTAGTGCCGGTCTTAGCAATCAGCCCCAGCATTTT
>TRBV27|-|TRBJ2-3|TRBD2
CASRLAGRTDTQYF
TGTGCCAGCCGACTAGCGGGCCGCACAGATACGCAGTATTTT
>TRBV25-1|-|TRBJ1-2|TRBD1
CASSPPGQVYGYTF
TGTGCCAGCTCCCCCCCGGGACAGGTCTATGGCTACACCTTC
>TRBV4-1|-|TRBJ1-2|-
CASSQVQGKGYGYTF
TGCGCCAGCAGCCAAGTTCAGGGGAAAGGGTATGGCTACACCTTC
>TRBV9|-|TRBJ1-4|TRBD1
CASSVETGGHEKLFF
TGTGCCAGCAGCGTAGAAACAGGGGGGCATGAAAAACTGTTTTTT
>TRBV7-2|-|TRBJ2-5|TRBD1
CASSWDRVVSVTQYF
TGTGCCAGCAGCTGGGACAGGGTGGTTAGCGTGACCCAGTACTTC
>TRBV27|-|TRBJ1-5|-
CASSLRGHPIQPQHF
TGTGCCAGCAGTTTAAGGGGACATCCTATTCAGCCCCAGCATTTT
>TRBV27|-|TRBJ1-2|-
CASSSEGAGRRNYGYTF
TGTGCCAGCAGCTCTGAAGGGGCAGGGAGGAGAAACTATGGCTACACCTTC
>TRBV9|-|TRBJ1-2|-
CASSVDGTPTRGYGYTF
TGTGCCAGCAGCGTAGACGGGACTCCTACGAGGGGTTATGGCTACACCTTC
>TRBV5-1|-|TRBJ2-7|-
CASSFNIRTASYEQYF
TGCGCCAGCAGCTTTAATATACGGACAGCCAGCTACGAGCAGTACTTC
>TRBV5-1|-|TRBJ2-5|-
CATSEIVQETQYF
TGCGCCACTTCCGAGATAGTACAAGAGACCCAGTACTTC
>TRBV10-3|-|TRBJ1-1|-
CAISGGTGGAEAFF
TGTGCCATCAGCGGAGGGACGGGTGGGGCTGAAGCTTTCTTT
>TRBV28|-|TRBJ1-2|-
CASSSRAGYGYTF
TGTGCCAGCAGTTCCAGGGCCGGGTATGGCTACACCTTC
>TRBV7-2|once|TRBJ2-7|TRBD2
CASSLASGGAYEQYF
TGTGCCAGCAGCTTAGCTAGCGGGGGGGCCTACGAGCAGTACTTC
>TRBV19|-|TRBJ1-2|TRBD1
CASSLRTGGFGGYTF
TGTGCCAGTAGTTTAAGGACAGGGGGCTTCGGTGGCTACACCTTC
>TRBV7-9|-|TRBJ1-1|TRBD1
CASTVQGADTEAFF
TGTGCCAGCACCGTCCAGGGGGCGGACACTGAAGCTTTCTTT
>TRBV5-5|-|TRBJ2-5|TRBD1
CASSPDRGLETQYF
TGTGCCAGCAGCCCGGACAGGGGGCTGGAGACCCAGTACTTC
>TRBV7-2|-|TRBJ2-7|-
CASSLASGRGYEQYF
TGTGCCAGCAGCTTAGCCTCGGGCAGGGGCTACGAGCAGTACTTC
>TRBV7-2|few|TRBJ2-5|TRBD2
CASSPWTSGGKETQYF
TGTGCCAGCAGCCCATGGACTAGCGGGGGAAAAGAGACCCAGTACTTC
>TRBV2|-|TRBJ1-2|-
CATSRGISNYGYTF
TGTGCCACCAGCAGAGGGATCTCTAACTATGGCTACACCTTC
>TRBV6-6|-|TRBJ2-5|TRBD2
CASSYALAGGLETQYF
TGTGCCAGCAGTTATGCGCTAGCGGGGGGGCTAGAGACCCAGTACTTC
>TRBV9|-|TRBJ2-1|TRBD1
CASSGGTGGGNEQFF
TGTGCCAGCAGCGGGGGGACAGGGGGAGGCAATGAGCAGTTCTTC
>TRBV4-2|-|TRBJ2-2|TRBD1
CASSFDRAEWTGELFF
TGTGCCAGCAGCTTCGACAGGGCTGAGTGGACCGGGGAGCTGTTTTTT
>TRBV5-1|-|TRBJ2-1|-
CASSFSEGDEQFF
TGCGCCAGCAGTTTTTCAGAGGGGGATGAGCAGTTCTTC
>TRBV28|once|TRBJ1-6|TRBD1
CASIAGQYNSPLHF
TGTGCCAGCATAGCGGGACAGTATAATTCACCCCTCCACTTT
>TRBV30|-|TRBJ1-1|TRBD1
CAWRTDRGPEAFF
TGTGCCTGGAGAACAGACAGGGGACCTGAAGCTTTCTTT
>TRBV7-9|once|TRBJ1-5|-
CASSLAGGNQPQHF
TGTGCCAGCAGCTTAGCCGGGGGTAATCAGCCCCAGCATTTT
>TRBV21-1|-|TRBJ2-7|-
CASSKVVRGTYEQYF
TGTGCCAGCAGCAAAGTGGTTAGGGGAACCTACGAGCAGTACTTC
>TRBV10-2|-|TRBJ1-1|-
CASTGGRGPMNTEAFF
TGCGCCAGCACCGGAGGGAGAGGGCCTATGAACACTGAAGCTTTCTTT
>TRBV9|-|TRBJ2-5|TRBD1
CASSVDGTGETQYF
TGTGCCAGCAGCGTAGATGGGACAGGAGAGACCCAGTACTTC
>TRBV19|-|TRBJ1-3|TRBD1
CASSTRDRSSGNTIYF
TGTGCCAGTAGTACCCGGGACAGGAGCTCTGGAAACACCATATATTTT
>TRBV9|-|TRBJ2-7|TRBD2
CASSVVAGGAYEQYF
TGTGCCAGCAGCGTAGTAGCCGGGGGGGCGTACGAGCAGTACTTC
>TRBV4-1|-|TRBJ2-3|TRBD1
CASSHLRGTGVPDTQYF
TGCGCCAGCAGCCACCTACGCGGGACAGGGGTACCAGATACGCAGTATTTT
>TRBV7-9|-|TRBJ1-6|-
CASSLAGDWGSPLHF
TGTGCCAGCAGCTTAGCCGGGGACTGGGGATCACCCCTCCACTTT
>TRBV4-3|-|TRBJ1-2|-
CASSQGTGNYGYTF
TGCGCCAGCAGCCAAGGGACGGGGAACTATGGCTACACCTTC
>TRBV7-3|few|TRBJ1-1|-
CASSLLGRGDAEAFF
TGTGCCAGCAGCTTATTGGGTCGAGGAGATGCTGAGGCTTTCTTT